The clone carrying this T cell receptor (beta chain) was recorded many times. Vbeta (60) and Jbeta (13) primers were used in the PCR. Sequenced by immunoSEQ multiplex PCR; TCRdb stores in-frame clones only, minus some. The repertoire holds approximately 150,000 clones, with about 71% as singletons. This sample is drawn from a study of cytomegalovirus exposure and HLA in healthy donors. With 1 base removed from V and 5 bases from J, the gap between germline ends came to 9 bases. Germline CDR1 reads MGHRA; CDR2 reads YSYEKL. CDR3 size: 13 residues. The origin of this receptor is a woman aged 25 to 39 in good health and CMV-seronegative. Sequenced sample: PBMCs. This chain connects TRBV4-1 to TRBJ2-7, with D tentatively TRBD1 (5 bases). The CDR3: CASSQAFRDEQYF. CDR3 nucleotide sequence: TGCGCCAGCAGCCAAGCTTTCAGGGACGAGCAGTACTTC.